Following are 25 T cell receptor beta chains from one sample sequenced in a study of T cell repertoires and HLA-DP antigens. TCRdb's table, derived via immunoSEQ multiplex PCR, lists solely in-frame clones and lacks some. The repertoire holds around 90,000 clones, about 89% seen once, with about 1.7% in the top ten. For these receptors, no antigen is known. Sequencing input: CD4+ T cells from PBMCs. All receptors come from a middle-aged man in good health and CMV-seronegative.

V usage is TRBV5-6 and J usage is TRBJ1-2; 7 nucleotides agree with TRBD1. From germline, CDR1 is SGHDT and CDR2 YYEEEE. V was clipped by 2 bases and J by 3 bases; unmatched bases: 7. The CDR3 covers 15 residues. CDR3 nucleotides: TGTGCCAGCAGCTTTGGGACAGTAGGTTACTATGGCTACACCTTC. Translated: CASSFGTVGYYGYTF.

V and J are TRBV7-2 and TRBJ2-1; TRBD2 aligns across 13 bases. The CDR3 sequence is 16 residues long. V trimming: 3 bases; J trimming: 8 bases; junction bases outside the gene matches: 7. Looked up from germline, CDR1 is SGHTA and CDR2 is FQGNSA. In nucleotides, the CDR3 is TGTGCCAGCAGCTTTACTGGGACTAGCGGGGAGTATGAGCAGTTCTTC. This encodes CASSFTGTSGEYEQFF.

This sequence joins TRBV14 and TRBJ2-1; TRBD2 matches at 7 bases. Trimming took 2 bases from V and 2 from J; bases not matched to a gene: 6. The germline CDR1 and CDR2 sequences are SGHDN and FVKESK. This CDR3 is 16 amino acids long. CDR3 in DNA: TGTGCCAGCAGCCAAATAAAAGCGGGAACCTACAATGAGCAGTTCTTC. Translation: CASSQIKAGTYNEQFF. Complete variable domain (other parts from reference TRBV14 and TRBJ2-1): EAGVTQFPSHSVIEKGQTVTLRCDPISGHDNLYWYRRVMGKEIKFLLHFVKESKQDESGMPNNRFLAERTGGTYSTLKVQPAELEDSGVYFCASSQIKAGTYNEQFFGPGTRLTVL.

The gene calls are TRBV4-1 and TRBJ1-2, with TRBD1 matching over 10 bases. The germline gives CDR1 MGHRA, CDR2 YSYEKL. There are 15 residues in the CDR3. With 4 bases clipped from V and 2 bases from J, the junction kept 4 bases outside the gene matches. CDR3 in amino acids: CASSREDRGNYGYTF. The CDR3 nucleotides are TGCGCCAGCAGCCGGGAGGACAGGGGGAACTATGGCTACACCTTC.

The rearrangement uses TRBV11-2 and TRBJ2-6, with D uncertain. CDR1 and CDR2 (germline): SGHAT, FQNNGV. The CDR3 spans 13 residues. V lost 8 bases to trimming and J lost 0 bases, with 5 bases between them. This CDR3 reads CASRSSGANVLTF. CDR3 coding DNA: TGTGCCAGCCGAAGCTCTGGGGCCAACGTCCTGACTTTC.

The chain is built from TRBV12-5 and TRBJ2-1; 8 nucleotides agree with TRBD2. The CDR3 is 14 residues long. CDR1 is LGHNT and CDR2 is FRNRAP in the germline V gene. V lost 7 bases, J lost 8 bases, and 10 bases stayed unmatched. CDR3 DNA sequence: TGTGCTAGTGCCCCCCATAGCGGGATTTATGAGCAGTTCTTC. Protein product: CASAPHSGIYEQFF.

The chain employs TRBV5-4 and TRBJ1-2; D may be TRBD1 (6 bases). The V and J ends lost 2 bases and 3 bases respectively, with 14 bases between them. Germline loops: CDR1 SGHNT, CDR2 YYREEE (reference sequence). The CDR3 has 15 amino acids. For the CDR3, the DNA is TGTGCCAGCAGCTTTTCGACAGGCACGGACTATGGCTACACCTTC. Encoded protein: CASSFSTGTDYGYTF.

The chain links TRBV7-5 to TRBJ2-5; whether TRBD1, the table's D call, matches the DNA was not checked. TRBV7-5 is a pseudogene locus. The CDR3 runs 15 residues. For the CDR3, the DNA is TGTGCCAGAAGCTTAAATTTGCCAGGTCAAGAGACCCAGTACTTC. This sequence encodes CARSLNLPGQETQYF.

The chain combines TRBV4-2 with TRBJ2-3; D is undetermined. CDR1 is LGHNA and CDR2 is YNFKEQ in the germline V gene. The V and J ends lost 0 bases and 1 base respectively, with 8 bases between them. There are 15 residues in the CDR3. The CDR3, as DNA: TGTGCCAGCAGCCAAGATAACCAGGGCACAGATACGCAGTATTTT. Its protein product is CASSQDNQGTDTQYF.

The table lists this clone with a count of one. The chain recombines TRBV9 with TRBJ1-3; D is undetermined. This CDR3 contains 17 residues. The V end was cut by 0 bases, the J end by 0 bases, with 13 bases between. Germline assignment: CDR1 SGDLS and CDR2 YYNGEE. The CDR3 bases are TGTGCCAGCAGCGTAGAGCTAGAGTCTCTCTCTGGAAACACCATATATTTT. This gives the protein CASSVELESLSGNTIYF. The full variable domain, completed using reference TRBV9 and TRBJ1-3, is DSGVTQTPKHLITATGQRVTLRCSPRSGDLSVYWYQQSLDQGLQFLIQYYNGEERAKGNILERFSAQQFPDLHSELNLSSLELGDSALYFCASSVELESLSGNTIYFGEGSWLTVV.

This clone was seen a handful of times. This rearrangement joins TRBV30 to TRBJ1-5; possibly TRBD1 for D (5 bases). CDR1 and CDR2 from the germline V gene are GTSNPN and SVGIG (reference sequence). The CDR3 consists of 14 residues. V lost 0 bases to trimming and J lost 1 base, with 7 bases between them. CDR3 DNA: TGTGCCTGGAGTGTTGGGGGGAGCAATCAGCCCCAGCATTTT. The encoded protein is CAWSVGGSNQPQHF.

This rearrangement joins TRBV18 to TRBJ2-7; 8 positions match TRBD1. With 2 bases clipped from V and 1 base from J, the junction kept 7 bases outside the gene matches. Germline CDR1 is KGHSH and CDR2 is LQKENI. The CDR3 has 16 amino acids. In DNA form, the CDR3 reads TGTGCCAGCTCACCAGCCGTCGGGACAGGTTCCTACGAGCAGTACTTC. This codes for CASSPAVGTGSYEQYF.

The chain carries TRBV19 and TRBJ2-3, with D possibly TRBD2 on 6 matching bases. V was shortened by 5 bases and J by 4 bases, with 10 bases between the two germline ends. The CDR3 runs to 13 residues. Germline V gene data show CDR1 as LNHDA and CDR2 as SQIVND (reference sequence). CDR3 amino acids: CASSPRLADTQYF. The CDR3 DNA is TGTGCCAGTAGTCCGCGACTAGCAGATACGCAGTATTTT.

CDR3 sequence reads: CASRVGNQPQHF. The CDR3 coding sequence is TGTGCCAGCAGGGTGGGCAATCAGCCCCAGCATTTT. The chain has TRBV27 and TRBJ1-5; no firm D call. Per germline, CDR1 MNHEY and CDR2 SMNVEV (reference sequence). The CDR3 extends over 12 amino acids. Trimming shortened V by 6 bases and J by 2 bases, and 5 bases separated the two germline ends.

The V call is TRBV20-1, the J call TRBJ2-1; no clear D gene. V gave up 4 bases and J gave up 7 bases, with 8 bases separating them. From germline, CDR1 is DFQATT and CDR2 SNEGSKA (reference sequence). The CDR3 is 11 residues long. CDR3 amino acids: CSATLGNEQFF. CDR3 nucleotides: TGCAGTGCTACGCTGGGGAATGAGCAGTTCTTC.

V usage is TRBV29-1 and J usage is TRBJ1-6; 11 nucleotides match TRBD1. Unmatched junction bases numbered 2, after V lost 4 bases and J lost 0 bases. The CDR3 runs 16 residues. CDR1 and CDR2 (germline): SQVTM, ANQGSEA. The CDR3 sequence: CSVAGQGDSYNSPLHF. In DNA, the CDR3 is TGCAGCGTTGCGGGACAGGGGGACTCCTATAATTCACCCCTCCACTTT.

The genes are TRBV5-1 and TRBJ2-3; D gene uncertain. V lost 4 bases and J 1 base, leaving 16 bases between the germline ends. Germline values: CDR1 SGHRS, CDR2 YFSETQ. CDR3 length equals 16 residues. In DNA form, the CDR3 reads TGCGCCAGCAGCCCCCCGGACCCCCTCCGCACAGATACGCAGTATTTT. Its protein is CASSPPDPLRTDTQYF.

The J gene is TRBJ2-2, the V gene TRBV5-4; unclear D gene. The V gene's germline CDR1 is SGHNT and CDR2 YYREEE (reference sequence). The germline V and J ends were trimmed by 0 bases and 6 bases, with 6 bases remaining between them. The length of the CDR3 is 13 residues. CDR3 protein: CASSLVLAGELFF. CDR3 bases: TGTGCCAGCAGCTTGGTGTTAGCCGGGGAGCTGTTTTTT.

This chain joins TRBV4-3 and TRBJ2-7; 8 positions match TRBD1. The CDR3 is 17 residues long. The J segment lost 3 bases and the V segment lost 1 base, leaving 11 bases of the junction unmatched. The germline V gene has CDR1 LGHNA and CDR2 YSLEER. The CDR3 spells CASSQGITGTGYYEQYF. CDR3 DNA sequence: TGCGCCAGCAGCCAAGGGATTACCGGGACAGGTTACTACGAGCAGTACTTC.

The V gene is TRBV7-2, the J gene TRBJ1-5, with D hard to call. V gave up 3 bases and J gave up 7 bases, with 13 bases separating them. Per germline, CDR1 SGHTA and CDR2 FQGNSA. The CDR3 sequence is 14 residues long. DNA of the CDR3: TGTGCCAGCAGCTTGGGCCCGACCGGGCAGCCCCAGCATTTT. Amino acid sequence: CASSLGPTGQPQHF.

Here the CDR3 DNA reads TGCAGCGTGACGCCAATACAGGGGCCTGAGCAGTTCTTC. Protein: CSVTPIQGPEQFF. The genes are TRBV29-1 and TRBJ2-1; 7 bases align to TRBD1. V lost 6 bases and J lost 9; bases outside the gene matches: 11. The CDR3 contains 13 residues. From germline, CDR1 is SQVTM and CDR2 ANQGSEA.

The J gene is TRBJ1-1, the V gene TRBV9; D may be TRBD1 (5 bases). V shed 0 bases and J shed 3 bases, with 6 bases lying between them. CDR1 is SGDLS, CDR2 YYNGEE, per germline. The CDR3 sequence is 13 residues long. DNA of the CDR3: TGTGCCAGCAGCGTAGAGGGGTACACTGAAGCTTTCTTT. Its translation is CASSVEGYTEAFF.

V usage is TRBV20-1 and J usage is TRBJ2-1; D unclear. The CDR3 is 11 residues long. CDR1 and CDR2 (germline): DFQATT, SNEGSKA (reference sequence). Between the trimmed V and J ends, which lost 0 bases and 10 bases, there was a span of 7 bases. The CDR3 coding sequence is TGCAGTGCTAGAGATCAATTCGAGCAGTTCTTC. Encoded protein: CSARDQFEQFF.

This chain links TRBV5-1 with TRBJ2-3, with 7 bases aligning to TRBD2. Germline CDR1 and CDR2: SGHRS and YFSETQ. Trimming took 2 bases from V and 0 from J; bases not matched to a gene: 6. The CDR3 length is 16 residues. The CDR3 bases are TGCGCCAGCAGCTTACGGCGGGAGTCTAGCACAGATACGCAGTATTTT. Its protein product is CASSLRRESSTDTQYF.

In its sample, this clone was seen once. J is TRBJ2-3 and V is TRBV6-6; a weak D match, TRBD2 (6 bases). Between the trimmed V and J ends, which lost 3 bases and 2 bases, there was a span of 12 bases. Per germline, CDR1 MNHNY and CDR2 SVGAGI (reference sequence). The CDR3 is 15 amino acids. The CDR3: CASSYPGRDTDTQYF. The CDR3, as DNA: TGTGCCAGCAGTTATCCAGGGCGGGACACAGATACGCAGTATTTT.